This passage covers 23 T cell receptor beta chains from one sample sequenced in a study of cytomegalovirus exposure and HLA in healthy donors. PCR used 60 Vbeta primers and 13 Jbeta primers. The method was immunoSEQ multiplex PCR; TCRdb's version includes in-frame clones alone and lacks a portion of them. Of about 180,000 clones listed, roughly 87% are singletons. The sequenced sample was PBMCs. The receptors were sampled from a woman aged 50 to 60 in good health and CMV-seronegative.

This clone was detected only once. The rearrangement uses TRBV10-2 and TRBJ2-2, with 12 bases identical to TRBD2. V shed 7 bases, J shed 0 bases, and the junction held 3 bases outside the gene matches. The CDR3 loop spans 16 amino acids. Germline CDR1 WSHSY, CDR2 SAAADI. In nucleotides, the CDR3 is TGCGCCAGCACCAGGACTAGCGGGGCGAACACCGGGGAGCTGTTTTTT. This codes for CASTRTSGANTGELFF.

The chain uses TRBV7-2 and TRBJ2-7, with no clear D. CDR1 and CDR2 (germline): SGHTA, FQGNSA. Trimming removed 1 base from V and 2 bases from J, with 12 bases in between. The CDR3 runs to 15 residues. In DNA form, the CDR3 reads TGTGCCAGCAGCTTAGGGCCCTCTGTAACCTACGAGCAGTACTTC. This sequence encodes CASSLGPSVTYEQYF.

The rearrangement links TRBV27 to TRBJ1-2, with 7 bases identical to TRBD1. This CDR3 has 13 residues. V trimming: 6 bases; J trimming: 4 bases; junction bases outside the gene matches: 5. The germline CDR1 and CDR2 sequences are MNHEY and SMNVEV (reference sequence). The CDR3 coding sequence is TGTGCCAGCAGAACGACAGGGACCTATGGCTACACCTTC. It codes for CASRTTGTYGYTF.

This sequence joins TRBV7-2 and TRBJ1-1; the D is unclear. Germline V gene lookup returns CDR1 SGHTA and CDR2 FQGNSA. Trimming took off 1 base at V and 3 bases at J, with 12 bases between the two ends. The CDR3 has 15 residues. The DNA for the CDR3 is TGTGCCAGCAGCTTAGGGGTAGGGAGGGACACTGAAGCTTTCTTT. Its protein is CASSLGVGRDTEAFF.

This CDR3 reads CASSFQGASDTQYF. The CDR3 nucleotides are TGCGCCAGCAGCTTTCAGGGGGCGTCAGATACGCAGTATTTT. V usage is TRBV5-1 and J usage is TRBJ2-3; 8 bases align to TRBD1. Germline lookup yields CDR1 SGHRS and CDR2 YFSETQ. This CDR3 has 14 amino acids. Trimming cost V 2 bases and J 4 bases; bases outside gene matches: 3. Full variable domain (outside the CDR3, taken from reference TRBV5-1 and TRBJ2-3): KAGVTQTPRYLIKTRGQQVTLSCSPISGHRSVSWYQQTPGQGLQFLFEYFSETQRNKGNFPGRFSGRQFSNSRSEMNVSTLELGDSALYLCASSFQGASDTQYFGPGTRLTVL.

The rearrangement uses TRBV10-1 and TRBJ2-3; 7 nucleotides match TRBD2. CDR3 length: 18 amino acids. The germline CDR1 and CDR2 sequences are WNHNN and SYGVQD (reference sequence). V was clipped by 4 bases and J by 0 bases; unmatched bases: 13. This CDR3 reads CASSGETGTTPSTDTQYF. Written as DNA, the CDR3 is TGCGCCAGCAGTGGGGAAACCGGGACTACGCCTAGCACAGATACGCAGTATTTT.

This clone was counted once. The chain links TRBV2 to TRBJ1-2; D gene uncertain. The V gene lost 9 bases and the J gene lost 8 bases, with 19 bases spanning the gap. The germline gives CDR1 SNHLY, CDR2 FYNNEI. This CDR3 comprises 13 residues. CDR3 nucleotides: TGTGCCAGGGAACTCGGGGATACGGGGGGCTACACCTTC. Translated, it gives CARELGDTGGYTF.

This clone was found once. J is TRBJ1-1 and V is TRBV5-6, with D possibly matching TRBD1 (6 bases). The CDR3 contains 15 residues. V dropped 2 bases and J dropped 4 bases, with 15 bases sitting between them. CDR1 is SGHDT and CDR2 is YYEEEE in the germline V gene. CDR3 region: CASSFGGGLGTEAFF. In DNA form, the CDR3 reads TGTGCCAGCAGCTTCGGGGGGGGGCTTGGCACTGAAGCTTTCTTT.

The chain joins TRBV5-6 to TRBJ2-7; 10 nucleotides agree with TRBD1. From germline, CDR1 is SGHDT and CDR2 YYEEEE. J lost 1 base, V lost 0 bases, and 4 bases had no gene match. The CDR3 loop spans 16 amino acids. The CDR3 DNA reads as TGTGCCAGCAGCTTGGCCGGGACAGGGGTTTCCTACGAGCAGTACTTC. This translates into CASSLAGTGVSYEQYF.

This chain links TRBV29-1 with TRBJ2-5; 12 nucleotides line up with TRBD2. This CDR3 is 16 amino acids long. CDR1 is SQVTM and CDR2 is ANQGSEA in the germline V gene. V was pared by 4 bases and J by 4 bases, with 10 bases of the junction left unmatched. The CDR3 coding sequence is TGCAGCGTTGGTGTGTTCGGACTAGCGGGGTCAGAGACCCAGTACTTC. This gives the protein CSVGVFGLAGSETQYF.

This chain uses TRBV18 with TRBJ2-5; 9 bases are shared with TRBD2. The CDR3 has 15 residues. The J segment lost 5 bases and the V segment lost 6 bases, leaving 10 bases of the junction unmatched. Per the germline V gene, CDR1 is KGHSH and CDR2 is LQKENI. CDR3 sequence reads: CASSQGLASRETQYF. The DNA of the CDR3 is TGTGCCAGCTCCCAAGGACTAGCGTCTCGGGAGACCCAGTACTTC.

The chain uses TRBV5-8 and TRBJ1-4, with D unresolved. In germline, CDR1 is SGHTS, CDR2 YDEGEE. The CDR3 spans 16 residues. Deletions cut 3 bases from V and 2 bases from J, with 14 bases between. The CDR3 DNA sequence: TGTGCCAGCAGCTGGACTTTAATAGGGACTAATGAAAAACTGTTTTTT. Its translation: CASSWTLIGTNEKLFF.

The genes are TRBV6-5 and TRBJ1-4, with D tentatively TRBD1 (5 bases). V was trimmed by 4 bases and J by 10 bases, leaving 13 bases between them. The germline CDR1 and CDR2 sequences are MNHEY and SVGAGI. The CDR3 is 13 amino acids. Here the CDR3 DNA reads TGTGCCAGCAGTTTAGGGCTCAGGGCAAAACTGTTTTTT. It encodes CASSLGLRAKLFF.

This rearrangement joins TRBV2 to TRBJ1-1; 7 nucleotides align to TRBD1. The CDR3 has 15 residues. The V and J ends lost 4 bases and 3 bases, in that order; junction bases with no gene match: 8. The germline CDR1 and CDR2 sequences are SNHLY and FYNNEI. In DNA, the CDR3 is TGTGCCAGCAGTGTCGAGTCACAGGGGTACACTGAAGCTTTCTTT. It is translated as CASSVESQGYTEAFF.

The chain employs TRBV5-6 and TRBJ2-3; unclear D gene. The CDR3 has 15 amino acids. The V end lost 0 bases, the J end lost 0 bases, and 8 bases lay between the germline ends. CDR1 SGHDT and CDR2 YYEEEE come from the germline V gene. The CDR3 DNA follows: TGTGCCAGCAGCTTGGGTTGGGCCAGCACAGATACGCAGTATTTT. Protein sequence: CASSLGWASTDTQYF.

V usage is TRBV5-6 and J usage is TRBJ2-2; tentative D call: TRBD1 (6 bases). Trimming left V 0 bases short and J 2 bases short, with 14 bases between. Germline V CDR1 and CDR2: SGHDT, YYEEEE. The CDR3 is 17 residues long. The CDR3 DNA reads TGTGCCAGCAGCTTGGCCCCCGGACAGATAAACACCGGGGAGCTGTTTTTT. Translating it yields CASSLAPGQINTGELFF.

CDR3 sequence: CATSRVPGGLCGAFRNCEQFF. CDR3 bases: TGTGCCACCAGCAGAGTCCCGGGGGGCCTCTGTGGAGCCTTCAGGAATTGTGAGCAGTTCTTC. This chain joins TRBV15 and TRBJ2-1; D is perhaps TRBD2 (7 bases). V dropped 1 base and J dropped 9 bases, with 34 bases sitting between them. CDR1 and CDR2 from the germline V gene are LNHNV and YYDKDF (reference sequence). The CDR3 has 21 amino acids.

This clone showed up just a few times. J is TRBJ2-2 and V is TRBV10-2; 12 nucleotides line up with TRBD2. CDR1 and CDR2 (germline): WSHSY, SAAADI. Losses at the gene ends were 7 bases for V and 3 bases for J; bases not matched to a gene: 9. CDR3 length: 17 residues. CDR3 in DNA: TGCGCCAGCAAACTACTAGCGGGGGGACGGGACACCGGGGAGCTGTTTTTT. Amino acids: CASKLLAGGRDTGELFF.

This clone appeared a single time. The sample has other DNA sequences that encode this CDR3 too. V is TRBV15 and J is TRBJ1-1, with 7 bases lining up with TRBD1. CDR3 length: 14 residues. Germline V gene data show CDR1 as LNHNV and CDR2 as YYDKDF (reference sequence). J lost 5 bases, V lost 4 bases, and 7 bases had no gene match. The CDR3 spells CATSTRQGGTEAFF. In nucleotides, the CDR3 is TGTGCCACCAGCACTCGACAGGGTGGGACTGAAGCTTTCTTT.

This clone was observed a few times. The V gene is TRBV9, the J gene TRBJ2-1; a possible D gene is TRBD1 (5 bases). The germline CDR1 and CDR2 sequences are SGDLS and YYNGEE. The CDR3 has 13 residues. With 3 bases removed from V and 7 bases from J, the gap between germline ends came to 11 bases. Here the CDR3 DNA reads TGTGCCAGCAGCGGCGGCTCAGGGAATGAGCAGTTCTTC. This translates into CASSGGSGNEQFF.

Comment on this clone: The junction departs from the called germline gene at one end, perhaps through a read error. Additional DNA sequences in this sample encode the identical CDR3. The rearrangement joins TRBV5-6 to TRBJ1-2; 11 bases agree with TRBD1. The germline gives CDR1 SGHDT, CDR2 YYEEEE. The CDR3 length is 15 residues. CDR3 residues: CASSSNPDRGPGYTF. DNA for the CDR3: TGTGCCAGCAGCTCGAACCCGGACAGGGGGCCTGGCTATACCTTC.

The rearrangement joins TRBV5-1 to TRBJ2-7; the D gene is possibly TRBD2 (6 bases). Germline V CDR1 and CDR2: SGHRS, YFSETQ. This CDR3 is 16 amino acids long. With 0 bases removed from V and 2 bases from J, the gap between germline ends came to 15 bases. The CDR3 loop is CASSLDPGGGAYEQYF. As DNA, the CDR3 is TGCGCCAGCAGCTTGGATCCCGGGGGTGGGGCCTACGAGCAGTACTTC.

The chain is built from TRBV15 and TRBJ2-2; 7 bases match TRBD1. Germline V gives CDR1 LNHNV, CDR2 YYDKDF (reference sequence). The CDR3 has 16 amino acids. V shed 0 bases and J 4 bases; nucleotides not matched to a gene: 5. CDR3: CATSREGDSLTGELFF. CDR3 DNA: TGTGCCACCAGCAGAGAGGGGGACAGCCTCACCGGGGAGCTGTTTTTT.